The 24 T cell receptor beta chains below come from one sample, sequenced in a study of T cells in Graves' hyperthyroidism and ophthalmopathy. Amplification targeted TCR beta CDR3 regions from RNA transcripts. When the TCR CDR3 underwent first-round RT-PCR, the HTBI primer set was used. TCRdb ran MiXCR on the multiplex PCR reads and lists one entry per CDR3 protein. The data contain 300,000 to 400,000 distinct CDR3 sequences, around 23% of them singletons. The source material was blood. Source of these receptors: a woman in her fifties or sixties with Graves' hyperthyroidism.

The CDR3 DNA reads as TGTGCCAGCAGTCCAGGACGGGCGCAGTCCTATAATTCACCCCTCCACTTT. Residues: CASSPGRAQSYNSPLHF. The V and J genes are TRBV27 and TRBJ1-6, with D unclear. CDR1 and CDR2 from the germline V gene are MNHEY and SMNVEV (reference sequence). The length of the CDR3 is 17 residues. Trimming removed 5 bases from V and 1 base from J, with 15 bases in between.

This clonotype has ten or more counts. This chain links TRBV5-1 with TRBJ2-4, with TRBD1 identical over 9 bases. V lost 1 base to trimming and J lost 5 bases; unmatched junction nucleotides: 10. This CDR3 region has 17 residues. In germline, CDR1 is SGHRS, CDR2 YFSETQ. The DNA for the CDR3 is TGCGCCAGCAGCTTGACAGGGGGCAAGGGAAGGGAAAACATTCAGTACTTC. Translated, it gives CASSLTGGKGRENIQYF.

This clonotype was counted many times. This chain connects TRBV2 to TRBJ2-3; 12 nucleotides match TRBD2. Trimming took 8 bases from V and 3 from J; bases not matched to a gene: 6. The CDR3 is made up of 15 amino acids. The germline V gene has CDR1 SNHLY and CDR2 FYNNEI. As DNA, the CDR3 is TGTGCCAGCGGAAGACTAGCGGGAGTAACAGATACGCAGTATTTT. It is translated as CASGRLAGVTDTQYF.

V gene TRBV5-1 combines with J gene TRBJ1-1; no firm D call. The CDR3 has 14 residues. Germline CDR1 SGHRS, CDR2 YFSETQ. The V and J ends lost 0 bases and 11 bases respectively, with 17 bases between them. This CDR3 is CASSLAVRTDLAFF. The CDR3 DNA reads TGCGCCAGCAGCTTGGCAGTACGGACCGACCTCGCTTTCTTT.

The table lists this clonotype with many counts. A single base separates this from a much larger clone, so it may be a read error. The chain is built from TRBV11-3 and TRBJ1-2; 9 nucleotides align to TRBD1. Germline V gene sequence: CDR1 SGHNT, CDR2 YENEEA. The junction had 3 bases not matched to a gene; V was cut back by 5 bases and J by 2 bases. This CDR3 comprises 14 residues. The CDR3: CASSRGQGNYGYTF. In DNA form, the CDR3 reads TGTGCCAGCAGCCGAGGACAGGGGAACTATGGCTACACCTTC.

This clonotype was seen many times. The V and J genes are TRBV20-1 and TRBJ1-1; D possibly corresponds to TRBD1 (5 bases). The CDR3 totals 14 residues. Germline V gene lookup returns CDR1 DFQATT and CDR2 SNEGSKA (reference sequence). V gave up 3 bases and J gave up 3 bases, with 14 bases separating them. Written as DNA, the CDR3 is TGCAGTGCTAGGTCGTTCAGGGAAGACACTGAAGCTTTCTTT. It yields the protein CSARSFREDTEAFF.

In this sample, this clonotype turned up many times. The V gene is TRBV7-8, the J gene TRBJ2-6, with a tentative D call TRBD1 (5 bases). The CDR3 covers 18 residues. Germline V lookup: CDR1 SGHVS, CDR2 FQNEAQ. V lost 1 base and J lost 0, with 13 bases in between. Written as DNA, the CDR3 is TGTGCCAGCAGCTTAGGACCAAAAGGGGCCTCTGGGGCCAACGTCCTGACTTTC. This encodes CASSLGPKGASGANVLTF.

Many counts were recorded for this clonotype. The V call is TRBV20-1, the J call TRBJ1-3, with D possibly TRBD1 on 5 matching bases. In germline, CDR1 is DFQATT, CDR2 SNEGSKA (reference sequence). CDR3 length: 16 amino acids. The ends were cut back, 1 base at V and 6 bases at J, with 19 bases in the middle. CDR3 region: CSARVHGTLFVNTIYF. CDR3 nucleotides: TGCAGTGCTAGAGTACATGGGACCCTCTTCGTAAACACCATATATTTT.

This clonotype came up a few times. This chain joins TRBV7-7 and TRBJ2-2, with a weak D call TRBD1 (5 bases). The germline V gene has CDR1 SSHAT and CDR2 FNYEAQ (reference sequence). This CDR3 has 16 residues. Here the CDR3 DNA reads TGTGGTATCTCCCCATCCAGGGTTTTGAACACCGGGGAGCTGTTTTTT. Amino acids: CGISPSRVLNTGELFF.

This clonotype was picked up many times. The chain employs TRBV9 and TRBJ2-3; D remains unclear. V was cut by 0 bases and J by 2 bases, with 10 bases left in between. In germline, CDR1 is SGDLS, CDR2 YYNGEE. The CDR3 has 15 amino acids. The CDR3 loop reads CASSVDAIYTDTQYF. CDR3 nucleotides: TGTGCCAGCAGCGTAGATGCTATCTACACAGATACGCAGTATTTT.

The chain uses TRBV7-9 and TRBJ1-2; TRBD1 agrees at 7 bases. From germline, CDR1 is SEHNR and CDR2 FQNEAQ (reference sequence). Germline trimming cut 2 bases from V and 8 bases from J; bases unmatched to any gene: 8. The CDR3 sequence is 14 residues long. The CDR3 sequence is CASSLTQGMQGYTF. The CDR3 nucleotides read TGTGCCAGCAGCTTAACACAGGGGATGCAGGGCTACACCTTC.

This clonotype was counted many times. The rearrangement uses TRBV30 and TRBJ2-5, with D perhaps matching TRBD1 (5 bases). Germline V gene sequence: CDR1 GTSNPN, CDR2 SVGIG (reference sequence). Trimming pared 3 bases from V and 4 bases from J, leaving 12 bases between. This CDR3 comprises 13 residues. CDR3 nucleotides: TGTGCCTGGAGCGCAAGACAGTTAGAGACCCAGTACTTC. Its protein is CAWSARQLETQYF.

This sequence joins TRBV28 and TRBJ2-1, with a tentative D call TRBD1 (5 bases). V was cut by 3 bases and J by 6 bases, with 12 bases left in between. Germline V gene data show CDR1 as MDHEN and CDR2 as SYDVKM. There are 14 residues in the CDR3. CDR3 sequence (DNA): TGTGCCAGCAGTTTCCTCGGACACCTCAATGAGCAGTTCTTC. This sequence encodes CASSFLGHLNEQFF.

The chain combines TRBV6-2 or TRBV6-3 with TRBJ2-1; 10 nucleotides line up with TRBD1. Germline V gives CDR1 MNHEY, CDR2 SVGEGT. The CDR3 is 14 residues long. With 8 bases clipped from V and 6 bases from J, the junction kept 7 bases outside the gene matches. The CDR3 DNA is TGTGCCAGCTTGACAGGGGGCGCGGGCAATGAGCAGTTCTTC. Its translation is CASLTGGAGNEQFF.

The chain combines TRBV6-1 with TRBJ1-4; a weak D match, TRBD1 (5 bases). This CDR3 region has 19 residues. Per germline, CDR1 MNHNS and CDR2 SASEGT. V shed 6 bases and J shed 8 bases, with 31 bases lying between them. In DNA form, the CDR3 reads TGTGCCAGCAGAACGGGGGAGAGGGGATGGAAAGAGGATGTAGAAAAACTGTTTTTT. It encodes CASRTGERGWKEDVEKLFF.

This clonotype was seen ten or more times. CDR3 bases: TGTGCCAGCAGTCGCGGCGGGAGCTCCTACGAGCAGTACTTC. It specifies CASSRGGSSYEQYF. This chain uses TRBV12-3 or TRBV12-4 with TRBJ2-7, with 7 bases matching TRBD2. J was trimmed by 0 bases and V by 5 bases; bases with no gene match: 4. This CDR3 has 14 amino acids.

This chain links TRBV6-1 with TRBJ1-4, with D maybe TRBD1 (5 bases). Between the trimmed V and J ends, which lost 7 bases and 4 bases, there was a span of 13 bases. This CDR3 comprises 14 residues. Germline values: CDR1 MNHNS, CDR2 SASEGT. The CDR3 is CASKQDGLNEKLFF. The CDR3, as DNA: TGTGCCAGCAAACAGGACGGCCTTAATGAAAAACTGTTTTTT.

This clonotype has only a few counts. CDR3 region: CAISEGLSTEAFF. CDR3 nucleotides: TGTGCCATCAGTGAAGGATTGAGCACTGAAGCTTTCTTT. This sequence joins TRBV10-3 and TRBJ1-1; no reliable D call. CDR1 is ENHRY and CDR2 is SYGVKD in the germline V gene. The CDR3 loop spans 13 amino acids. V lost 3 bases and J 4 bases, leaving 9 bases between the germline ends.

With regard to this clonotype: A single base separates this from a much larger clone, so it may be a read error. V usage is TRBV15 and J usage is TRBJ2-5, with no clear D. CDR1 is LNHNV, CDR2 YYDKDF, per germline (reference sequence). There are 11 residues in the CDR3. Trimming left V 5 bases short and J 7 bases short, with 8 bases between. The CDR3 DNA reads TGTGCCACCAGCGGGGTTGGGACCCAGTACTTC. Its translation: CATSGVGTQYF.

In its sample, this clonotype was seen many times. The chain couples TRBV2 to TRBJ1-4; weak D call: TRBD1 (5 bases). The CDR3 totals 12 residues. V was shortened by 4 bases and J by 8 bases, with 8 bases between the two germline ends. Germline assignment: CDR1 SNHLY and CDR2 FYNNEI. CDR3 sequence (DNA): TGTGCCAGCAGTGCTAGGACAGAAAAACTGTTTTTT. This sequence encodes CASSARTEKLFF. The full variable domain, rest sourced from reference TRBV2 and TRBJ1-4, is EPEVTQTPSHQVTQMGQEVILRCVPISNHLYFYWYRQILGQKVEFLVSFYNNEISEKSEIFDDQFSVERPDGSNFTLKIRSTKLEDSAMYFCASSARTEKLFFGSGTQLSVL.

This clonotype was detected ten times or more. The chain links TRBV20-1 to TRBJ2-7; possible D gene TRBD2, 7 bases. The CDR3 has 15 amino acids. The V and J ends lost 4 bases and 2 bases respectively, with 18 bases between them. Germline CDR1 reads DFQATT; CDR2 reads SNEGSKA (reference sequence). Here the CDR3 reads CSATQGGGRAYEQYF. For the CDR3, the DNA is TGCAGTGCTACTCAAGGGGGGGGAAGGGCCTACGAGCAGTACTTC.

This clonotype was seen repeatedly, ten times or more. The V call is TRBV6-1, the J call TRBJ2-7, with TRBD1 identical over 9 bases. J was trimmed by 2 bases and V by 6 bases; bases with no gene match: 5. Germline values: CDR1 MNHNS, CDR2 SASEGT. This CDR3 is built from 14 residues. CDR3 sequence: CASRTGQGTYEQYF. The CDR3 DNA follows: TGTGCCAGCAGGACAGGACAGGGGACCTACGAGCAGTACTTC.

The sample holds many counts of this clonotype. The rearrangement uses TRBV5-1 and TRBJ2-7; TRBD1 aligns across 11 bases. The CDR3 is made up of 16 amino acids. Unmatched junction bases numbered 12, after V lost 5 bases and J lost 5 bases. Germline V lookup: CDR1 SGHRS, CDR2 YFSETQ. CDR3 in DNA: TGCGCCAGCAGGAGGCTGGCGGGACAGGGGGGAAACGAGCAGTACTTC. It translates to CASRRLAGQGGNEQYF.

The rearrangement links TRBV7-2 to TRBJ2-5, with D possibly matching TRBD1 (6 bases). Germline CDR1 and CDR2: SGHTA and FQGNSA. The ends were cut back, 5 bases at V and 4 bases at J, with 11 bases in the middle. The CDR3 is 13 residues long. CDR3 sequence reads: CASSKGQRETQYF. The CDR3 DNA reads as TGTGCCAGCAGCAAAGGACAGAGAGAGACCCAGTACTTC. The full variable domain, its missing parts supplied by reference TRBV7-2 and TRBJ2-5, is GAGVSQSPSNKVTEKGKDVELRCDPISGHTALYWYRQSLGQGLEFLIYFQGNSAPDKSGLPSDRFSAERTGGSVSTLTIQRTQQEDSAVYLCASSKGQRETQYFGPGTRLLVL.